This T cell receptor (beta chain) was obtained from a study of human versus mouse CDR3 diversity and MHC coevolution. Whole-study results and caveats: Most of the three human donors had the lowest clonal inequality.

Method: immunoSEQ multiplex PCR; TCRdb's copy keeps in-frame clones and lacks some. The table has fewer than 100,000 clones, 90% to 95% seen once. CDR1 is SGHTA, CDR2 FQGNSA, per germline. V lost 5 bases, J lost 5 bases, and 18 bases lay in between. This CDR3 comprises 15 residues. On this clone itself: Antigen specificity is unknown.

This receptor was obtained from a person between 25 and 70 years old in good health. The chain joins TRBV7-2 to TRBJ1-2, with a possible D match to TRBD1 (5 bases). Sequencing was carried out using naive CD4+ T cells from blood. The sample's subset: CD45RO-negative CD62L-positive naive CD4 T cells. The CDR3 region is CASSPTPGGRYGYTF. CDR3 sequence (DNA): TGTGCCAGCAGCCCTACTCCTGGGGGGAGGTATGGCTACACCTTC. The full variable domain, rest sourced from reference TRBV7-2 and TRBJ1-2, is GAGVSQSPSNKVTEKGKDVELRCDPISGHTALYWYRQSLGQGLEFLIYFQGNSAPDKSGLPSDRFSAERTGGSVSTLTIQRTQQEDSAVYLCASSPTPGGRYGYTFGSGTRLTVV.